Reported below is one T cell receptor beta chain. No antigen is known for it. Primers included in the PCR were 60 Vbeta and 13 Jbeta primers. Method: immunoSEQ multiplex PCR; TCRdb's copy keeps in-frame clones and lacks some. Of about 110,000 clones listed, 77% are singletons. The record originates from a study of cytomegalovirus exposure and HLA in healthy donors. Study-level findings and limits: A missense variant in DCLRE1C was later tied to TCR beta V- and J-gene trimming.

The sequence came from a male donor in good health and CMV-seronegative. The source material was PBMCs.

Here the CDR3 reads CASSQSELAGVEETQYF. Here the CDR3 DNA reads TGCGCCAGCAGTCAATCGGAGCTAGCGGGAGTCGAAGAGACCCAGTACTTC. The chain recombines TRBV23-1 with TRBJ2-5, with 10 bases identical to TRBD2. TRBV23-1 is sorted into the ORF group, with uncertain function. The CDR3 has 17 amino acids. Trimming removed 0 bases from V and 3 bases from J; junction bases left unmatched: 7.